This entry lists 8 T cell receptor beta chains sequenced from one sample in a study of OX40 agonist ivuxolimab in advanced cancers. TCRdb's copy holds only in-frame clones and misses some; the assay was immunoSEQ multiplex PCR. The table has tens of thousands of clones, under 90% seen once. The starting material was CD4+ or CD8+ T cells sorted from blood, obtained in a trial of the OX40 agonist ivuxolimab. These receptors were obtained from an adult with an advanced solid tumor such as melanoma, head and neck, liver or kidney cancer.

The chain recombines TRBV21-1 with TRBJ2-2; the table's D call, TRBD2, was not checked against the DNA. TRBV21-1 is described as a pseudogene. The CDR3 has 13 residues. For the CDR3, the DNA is TGTGCCAACCCCCCTAGCGGCACCGGGGAGCTGTTTTTT. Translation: CANPPSGTGELFF.

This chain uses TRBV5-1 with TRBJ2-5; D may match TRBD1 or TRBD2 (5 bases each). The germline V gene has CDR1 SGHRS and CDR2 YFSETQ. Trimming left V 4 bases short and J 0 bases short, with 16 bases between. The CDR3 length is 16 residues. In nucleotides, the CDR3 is TGCGCCAGCAGCGTAGCCCCGGGGCAGAACCAAGAGACCCAGTACTTC. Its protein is CASSVAPGQNQETQYF.

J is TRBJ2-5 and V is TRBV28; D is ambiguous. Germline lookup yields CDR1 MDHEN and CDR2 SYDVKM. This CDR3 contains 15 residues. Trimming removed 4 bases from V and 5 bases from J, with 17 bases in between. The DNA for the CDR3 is TGTGCCAGCAGTTCCCCCTCGACCGGAGAGGAGACCCAGTACTTC. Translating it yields CASSSPSTGEETQYF.

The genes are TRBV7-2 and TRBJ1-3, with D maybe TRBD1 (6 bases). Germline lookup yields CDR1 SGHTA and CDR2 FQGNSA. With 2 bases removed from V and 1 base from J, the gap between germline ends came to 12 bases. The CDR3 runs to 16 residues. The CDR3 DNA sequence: TGTGCCAGCAGCTTAAACCAGGGGAGATCTGGAAACACCATATATTTT. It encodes CASSLNQGRSGNTIYF.

CDR3 coding DNA: TGTGCCAGTAGTATAGCCCAGGGTGCATGGAGACAGCCCCAGCATTTT. Translated: CASSIAQGAWRQPQHF. The J gene is TRBJ1-5, the V gene TRBV19; D perhaps matches TRBD1 (5 bases). The CDR3 loop spans 16 amino acids. Per the germline V gene, CDR1 is LNHDA and CDR2 is SQIVND (reference sequence). V lost 1 base, J lost 7 bases, and 17 bases lay in between. Filled out from reference TRBV19 and TRBJ1-5, the complete variable domain reads DGGITQSPKYLFRKEGQNVTLSCEQNLNHDAMYWYRQDPGQGLRLIYYSQIVNDFQKGDIAEGYSVSREKKESFPLTVTSAQKNPTAFYLCASSIAQGAWRQPQHFGDGTRLSIL.

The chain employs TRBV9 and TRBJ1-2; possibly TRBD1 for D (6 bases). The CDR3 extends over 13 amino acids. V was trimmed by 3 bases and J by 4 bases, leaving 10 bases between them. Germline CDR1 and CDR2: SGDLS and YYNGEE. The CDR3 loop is CASSEDRGYGYTF. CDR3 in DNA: TGTGCCAGCAGCGAGGACAGAGGCTATGGCTACACCTTC. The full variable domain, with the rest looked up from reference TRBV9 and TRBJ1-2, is DSGVTQTPKHLITATGQRVTLRCSPRSGDLSVYWYQQSLDQGLQFLIQYYNGEERAKGNILERFSAQQFPDLHSELNLSSLELGDSALYFCASSEDRGYGYTFGSGTRLTVV.

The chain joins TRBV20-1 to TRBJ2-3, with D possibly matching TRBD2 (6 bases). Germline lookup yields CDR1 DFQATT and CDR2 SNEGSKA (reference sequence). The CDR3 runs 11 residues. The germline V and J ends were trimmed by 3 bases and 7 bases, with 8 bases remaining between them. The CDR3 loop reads CSAREGNTQYF. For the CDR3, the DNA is TGCAGTGCTAGGGAGGGGAATACGCAGTATTTT.

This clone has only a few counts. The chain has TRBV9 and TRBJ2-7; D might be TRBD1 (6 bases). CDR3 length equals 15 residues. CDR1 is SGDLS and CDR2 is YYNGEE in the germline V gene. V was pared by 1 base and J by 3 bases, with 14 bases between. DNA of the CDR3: TGTGCCAGCAGCGTATCTTCACAGGGTTTCTACGAGCAGTACTTC. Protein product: CASSVSSQGFYEQYF.